Following are 14 T cell receptor beta chains from one sample sequenced in a study of OX40 agonist ivuxolimab in advanced cancers. The table came from immunoSEQ multiplex PCR; TCRdb's copy has only in-frame clones and leaves some out. The sample yields approximately 77,000 clones, about 90% seen once. Sequenced here: CD4+ or CD8+ T cells sorted from blood, sampled in a trial of the OX40 agonist ivuxolimab. These receptors all come from an adult with an advanced solid tumor such as melanoma, head and neck, liver or kidney cancer.

The V gene is TRBV20-1, the J gene TRBJ1-2; D possibly corresponds to TRBD1 (6 bases). This CDR3 comprises 11 residues. Germline V gives CDR1 DFQATT, CDR2 SNEGSKA (reference sequence). V was cut by 3 bases and J by 6 bases, with 8 bases left in between. This CDR3 is CSARGAHGYTF. Written as DNA, the CDR3 is TGCAGTGCTAGGGGGGCCCATGGCTACACCTTC.

The CDR3 loop reads CASRRDRDHNEQFF. Here the CDR3 DNA reads TGCGCCAGCCGCCGGGACAGGGATCACAATGAGCAGTTCTTC. This chain links TRBV10-1 with TRBJ2-1, with 9 bases matching TRBD1. Germline V gene lookup returns CDR1 WNHNN and CDR2 SYGVQD (reference sequence). J lost 5 bases, V lost 8 bases, and 7 bases had no gene match. CDR3 size: 14 residues.

This clone was counted a single time. Other DNA sequences of this sample code for an identical CDR3. The rearrangement joins TRBV27 to TRBJ1-4; D call uncertain. This CDR3 region has 15 residues. Trimming cost V 3 bases and J 0 bases, with 8 bases left between them. The germline gives CDR1 MNHEY, CDR2 SMNVEV (reference sequence). In nucleotides, the CDR3 is TGTGCCAGCAGTTTTATCGGGGCAACTAATGAAAAACTGTTTTTT. Translation: CASSFIGATNEKLFF.

This clone ranks as medium-sized. The same CDR3 also results from other DNA sequences found in this sample. The chain is built from TRBV6-6 and TRBJ2-3; D is unclear. V shed 6 bases and J shed 0 bases, with 10 bases lying between them. The CDR3 runs to 14 residues. Per germline, CDR1 MNHNY and CDR2 SVGAGI (reference sequence). The CDR3 DNA follows: TGTGCCAGCAGCCCCGACACTAGCACAGATACGCAGTATTTT. This codes for CASSPDTSTDTQYF.

This clone was seen more than once but under ten times. This chain joins TRBV28 and TRBJ2-5; TRBD2 matches 8 bases. The germline CDR1 and CDR2 sequences are MDHEN and SYDVKM. Trimming removed 7 bases from V and 5 bases from J; junction bases left unmatched: 12. This CDR3 comprises 15 residues. The CDR3 nucleotides read TGTGCCAGCACCCCCACGGGGGGGTACAGCGAGACCCAGTACTTC. Amino acids: CASTPTGGYSETQYF.

The V call is TRBV20-1, the J call TRBJ2-7, with 7 bases aligning to TRBD2. CDR1 and CDR2 from the germline V gene are DFQATT and SNEGSKA (reference sequence). The V segment lost 3 bases and the J segment 12 bases; nucleotides outside the gene matches: 8. CDR3 size: 11 residues. CDR3 sequence: CSASGGGEAYF. The CDR3 DNA follows: TGCAGTGCTAGTGGGGGAGGGGAAGCGTACTTC.

The rearrangement uses TRBV9 and TRBJ2-7; D gene uncertain. Germline V gene lookup returns CDR1 SGDLS and CDR2 YYNGEE. V lost 4 bases and J 6 bases, leaving 11 bases between the germline ends. This CDR3 contains 12 residues. CDR3 nucleotide sequence: TGTGCCAGCAGCAAAAACTCTGCCGAGCAGTACTTC. Amino acid sequence: CASSKNSAEQYF.

This clone was seen only once. The chain combines TRBV7-8 with TRBJ1-1; D unclear. CDR3 size: 14 residues. Germline lookup yields CDR1 SGHVS and CDR2 FQNEAQ. V was clipped by 4 bases and J by 8 bases, with 17 bases between them. The CDR3 sequence: CASSWGVATLEAFF. CDR3 in DNA: TGTGCCAGCAGCTGGGGTGTAGCAACCCTCGAAGCTTTCTTT. Full variable domain (rest looked up from reference TRBV7-8 and TRBJ1-1): GAGVSQSPRYKVAKRGQDVALRCDPISGHVSLFWYQQALGQGPEFLTYFQNEAQLDKSGLPSDRFFAERPEGSVSTLKIQRTQQEDSAVYLCASSWGVATLEAFFGQGTRLTVV.

This clone has more than one count but fewer than ten. The chain joins TRBV6-5 to TRBJ1-5, with D maybe TRBD1 (6 bases). Germline CDR1 is MNHEY and CDR2 is SVGAGI. This CDR3 region has 15 residues. V was trimmed by 4 bases and J by 4 bases, leaving 14 bases between them. For the CDR3, the DNA is TGTGCCAGCAGTTTACTCGGACAGATGAATCAGCCCCAGCATTTT. Translating it yields CASSLLGQMNQPQHF.

This rearrangement joins TRBV27 to TRBJ2-2; tentatively, D is TRBD1 (5 bases). Germline lookup yields CDR1 MNHEY and CDR2 SMNVEV (reference sequence). V gave up 1 base and J gave up 2 bases, with 17 bases separating them. This CDR3 is built from 18 residues. Written as DNA, the CDR3 is TGTGCCAGCAGTTTATTCTCCCGTACAGGTCTAAACACCGGGGAGCTGTTTTTT. It codes for CASSLFSRTGLNTGELFF.

The CDR3 DNA reads TGTGCCATCAGTTTGGGACAGAAGTTCTCCTACGAGCAGTACTTC. Encoded protein: CAISLGQKFSYEQYF. V is TRBV10-3 and J is TRBJ2-7, with 7 bases that match TRBD1. The CDR3 is made up of 15 amino acids. CDR1 ENHRY and CDR2 SYGVKD come from the germline V gene. The junction had 7 bases not matched to a gene; V was cut back by 5 bases and J by 0 bases.

The gene calls are TRBV13 and TRBJ2-5; 10 bases are shared with TRBD2. In germline, CDR1 is PRHDT, CDR2 FYEKMQ (reference sequence). Unmatched junction bases numbered 3, after V lost 3 bases and J lost 2 bases. The CDR3 covers 15 residues. The CDR3 region has the DNA TGTGCCAGCAGCTTCCTAGCGGGGGAACAAGAGACCCAGTACTTC. Translated, it gives CASSFLAGEQETQYF.

The chain links TRBV18 to TRBJ1-2; tentatively, D is TRBD1 (5 bases). CDR3 length: 15 amino acids. With 6 bases removed from V and 3 bases from J, the gap between germline ends came to 17 bases. CDR1 KGHSH and CDR2 LQKENI come from the germline V gene. The CDR3 region is CASSLNSLGDYGYTF. As DNA, the CDR3 is TGTGCCAGCTCGCTGAACAGTCTAGGGGACTATGGCTACACCTTC.

V is TRBV27 and J is TRBJ2-7; D possibly matches TRBD1 or TRBD2 (5 bases each). V lost 5 bases to trimming and J lost 3 bases, with 17 bases between them. Germline V gene lookup returns CDR1 MNHEY and CDR2 SMNVEV (reference sequence). The length of the CDR3 is 15 residues. DNA of the CDR3: TGTGCCAGCAGTCCGTCATCGGGACCACTCTACGAGCAGTACTTC. Translated: CASSPSSGPLYEQYF.